This T cell receptor beta chain derives from a study of OX40 agonist ivuxolimab in advanced cancers. Assay: immunoSEQ multiplex PCR; the TCRdb copy retains only in-frame clones and omits some. The data contain tens of thousands of clones, approximately 86% of them seen just once; the ten biggest clones take up 0.9% to 1.2%. Findings and limits, study-wide: Certain nonresponders additionally had low normalized T-cell clonal expansion.

Comment on this clone: What it binds is not known.

The germline gives CDR1 MGHRA, CDR2 YSYEKL. With V trimmed by 0 bases and J by 3 bases, 5 bases remained unmatched. This CDR3 is built from 15 residues. Sequencing was performed on CD4+ or CD8+ T cells sorted from blood, taken in a trial of the OX40 agonist ivuxolimab. This receptor was identified in an adult with an advanced solid tumor such as melanoma, head and neck, liver or kidney cancer. The chain recombines TRBV4-1 with TRBJ2-7, with 7 bases identical to TRBD1. In nucleotides, the CDR3 is TGCGCCAGCAGCCAAGATCCAGGGGGTGTCTACGAGCAGTACTTC. It translates to CASSQDPGGVYEQYF.